This TCR beta chain appears in the sequencing data of a study of blood T cell repertoires in COVID-19. In the study overall: Samples of COVID-19 (acute and convalescent) were obtained from the United States, Italy and Spain.

Participants were aged 18 to 89 years, lived in about 26 US areas, and enrolled virtually. Cohort 3 recovered donors had two negative PCRs, clearance, or symptom resolution. Germline V gene lookup returns CDR1 GTSNPN and CDR2 SVGIG (reference sequence). V shed 4 bases and J 3 bases; nucleotides not matched to a gene: 6. The CDR3 totals 14 residues. Per the original data handling: Reference gene primer amplification yielded estimated nucleated cell counts. The repertoire was sequenced with immunoSEQ multiplex PCR; TCRdb's copy has only in-frame clones and lacks some. V and J calls and clone size are copied from that table; D and trimming were computed from the DNA. This table holds 300,000 or so clones, roughly nine tenths found once.

The source material was PBMCs or T cells enriched from blood (not recorded which). The clonotype comes from a woman aged 30 to 39 who had recovered from COVID-19. The chain has TRBV30 and TRBJ2-1, with TRBD2 identical over 7 bases. The CDR3 spells CAWKKRGLYNEQFF. The CDR3 DNA reads TGTGCCTGGAAAAAGCGGGGCCTCTACAATGAGCAGTTCTTC.